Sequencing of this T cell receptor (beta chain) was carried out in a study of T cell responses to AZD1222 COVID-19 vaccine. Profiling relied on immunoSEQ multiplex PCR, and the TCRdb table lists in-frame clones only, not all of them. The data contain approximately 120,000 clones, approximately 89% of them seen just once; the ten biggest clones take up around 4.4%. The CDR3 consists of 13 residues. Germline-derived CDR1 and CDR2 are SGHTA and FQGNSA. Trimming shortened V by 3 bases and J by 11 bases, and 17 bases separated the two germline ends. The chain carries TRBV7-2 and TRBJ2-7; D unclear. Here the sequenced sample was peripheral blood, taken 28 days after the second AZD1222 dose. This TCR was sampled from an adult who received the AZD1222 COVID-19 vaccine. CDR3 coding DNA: TGTGCCAGCAGCTTGGGTAGAGAGTCCCGGGAGTACTTC. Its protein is CASSLGRESREYF.